This entry lists 26 T cell receptor beta chains sequenced from one sample in a study of blood T cell repertoires in COVID-19. Generated by immunoSEQ multiplex PCR, the TCRdb table keeps only in-frame clones and is missing some. The data hold some 110,000 clones, with about 80% observed a single time. Specimen: peripheral blood. Receptor source: a woman between 65 and 79 years old with acute or convalescent COVID-19.

The CDR3 nucleotides are TGTGCCAGCAGTGAAGGGACAGGGCAGAGGAAGGCTGAAGCTTTCTTT. It codes for CASSEGTGQRKAEAFF. The gene calls are TRBV2 and TRBJ1-1, with 8 bases that match TRBD1. The J segment lost 6 bases and the V segment lost 1 base, leaving 10 bases of the junction unmatched. Germline V gene data show CDR1 as SNHLY and CDR2 as FYNNEI. This CDR3 is 16 amino acids long.

This clone was detected once. The chain employs TRBV30 and TRBJ1-2, with 8 nucleotides matching TRBD1. Per the germline V gene, CDR1 is GTSNPN and CDR2 is SVGIG (reference sequence). The CDR3 extends over 14 amino acids. V lost 2 bases, J lost 4 bases, and 6 bases stayed unmatched. DNA for the CDR3: TGTGCCTGGAGTACCGGACAGGGCGGCTATGGCTACACCTTC. Translation: CAWSTGQGGYGYTF.

This clone was observed once. The CDR3 DNA sequence: TGTGCCAGCAGCTTGTTGGAGGATACGCAGTATTTT. Translating gives CASSLLEDTQYF. This chain uses TRBV7-9 with TRBJ2-3; no clear D gene. The length of the CDR3 is 12 residues. Trimming left V 3 bases short and J 6 bases short, with 7 bases between. Germline CDR1 is SEHNR and CDR2 is FQNEAQ (reference sequence).

This clone came up a few times. J is TRBJ1-2 and V is TRBV4-1; D not certain. V was clipped by 4 bases and J by 0 bases, with 12 bases between them. There are 15 residues in the CDR3. Germline V gene sequence: CDR1 MGHRA, CDR2 YSYEKL. This chain's CDR3 is CASSPDIRANYGYTF. CDR3 nucleotides: TGCGCCAGCAGCCCTGACATAAGAGCTAACTATGGCTACACCTTC.

CDR3 sequence: CASTPTGGNGYTF. In nucleotides, the CDR3 is TGTGCCAGCACCCCGACAGGGGGGAATGGCTACACCTTC. The gene calls are TRBV6-5 and TRBJ1-2; 9 nucleotides align to TRBD1. This CDR3 is 13 amino acids long. The trim removed 7 bases at V and 6 bases at J, leaving 6 bases unmatched. Germline lookup yields CDR1 MNHEY and CDR2 SVGAGI.

This sequence joins TRBV19 and TRBJ2-1, with TRBD1 identical over 9 bases. Germline V gene lookup returns CDR1 LNHDA and CDR2 SQIVND (reference sequence). V was pared by 3 bases and J by 7 bases, with 7 bases of the junction left unmatched. The CDR3 length is 15 residues. The CDR3 loop is CASSISGTGRNEQFF. The CDR3 coding sequence is TGTGCCAGTAGTATCAGCGGGACAGGGAGGAATGAGCAGTTCTTC.

The CDR3 region is CASSPDRGVYGYTF. The CDR3 nucleotides read TGTGCCAGCAGTCCAGACAGGGGCGTCTATGGCTACACCTTC. The rearrangement uses TRBV28 and TRBJ1-2; TRBD1 agrees at 8 bases. The CDR3 length is 14 residues. V dropped 5 bases and J dropped 4; count of bases not matched to a gene: 6. In germline, CDR1 is MDHEN, CDR2 SYDVKM.

The chain recombines TRBV5-1 with TRBJ2-1; weak D call: TRBD1 (5 bases). The V gene's germline CDR1 is SGHRS and CDR2 YFSETQ. V dropped 5 bases and J dropped 12 bases, with 21 bases sitting between them. The CDR3 extends over 14 amino acids. The DNA of the CDR3 is TGCGCCAGCAGGACGACAGAAACCACAACTGGGCAGTTCTTC. It specifies CASRTTETTTGQFF.

The genes are TRBV6-2 or TRBV6-3 and TRBJ1-1; D is unclear. CDR1 is MNHEY and CDR2 is SVGEGT in the germline V gene. The V gene lost 5 bases and the J gene lost 4 bases, with 14 bases spanning the gap. The CDR3 loop spans 14 amino acids. The chain's CDR3 is CASSPGVWGTEAFF. CDR3 sequence (DNA): TGTGCCAGCAGTCCGGGAGTGTGGGGCACTGAAGCTTTCTTT.

This chain links TRBV18 with TRBJ1-1, with D perhaps TRBD1 (6 bases). Per germline, CDR1 KGHSH and CDR2 LQKENI. With 6 bases removed from V and 5 bases from J, the gap between germline ends came to 10 bases. This CDR3 comprises 12 residues. CDR3 sequence: CASSRDKTEAFF. In DNA form, the CDR3 reads TGTGCCAGCTCTCGGGACAAAACTGAAGCTTTCTTT. Full variable domain (remainder filled in from reference TRBV18 and TRBJ1-1): NAGVMQNPRHLVRRRGQEARLRCSPMKGHSHVYWYRQLPEEGLKFMVYLQKENIIDESGMPKERFSAEFPKEGPSILRIQQVVRGDSAAYFCASSRDKTEAFFGQGTRLTVV.

V is TRBV7-9 and J is TRBJ2-5; TRBD2 agrees at 9 bases. V was pared by 6 bases and J by 6 bases, with 17 bases of the junction left unmatched. The CDR3 is 17 amino acids. Germline V gene lookup returns CDR1 SEHNR and CDR2 FQNEAQ (reference sequence). The CDR3 nucleotides read TGTGCCAGCAGTTCCGATTTGGGTAGCGGGGGAGGCAAGACCCAGTACTTC. This translates into CASSSDLGSGGGKTQYF.

The V call is TRBV7-8, the J call TRBJ1-1, with 9 bases lining up with TRBD1. The CDR3 is made up of 16 amino acids. V dropped 0 bases and J dropped 4; count of bases not matched to a gene: 6. Germline values: CDR1 SGHVS, CDR2 FQNEAQ. In DNA, the CDR3 is TGTGCCAGCAGCTTAGCCCTACCGGGACAGGGCACTGAAGCTTTCTTT. Amino acid sequence: CASSLALPGQGTEAFF.

This rearrangement joins TRBV7-2 to TRBJ2-5; D is unresolved. The CDR3 spans 14 residues. The germline V gene encodes CDR1 SGHTA and CDR2 FQGNSA. Deletions cut 4 bases from V and 0 bases from J, with 9 bases between. CDR3 DNA: TGTGCCAGCAGCTCCCACGGGTACCAAGAGACCCAGTACTTC. This translates into CASSSHGYQETQYF.

This chain joins TRBV11-2 and TRBJ2-1; 12 bases line up with TRBD2. V lost 3 bases, J lost 0 bases, and 9 bases stayed unmatched. This CDR3 is built from 19 residues. CDR1 is SGHAT, CDR2 FQNNGV, per germline. CDR3 nucleotides: TGTGCCAGCAGCTTCACTAGCGGGGGGTTTATTAGCTCCTACAATGAGCAGTTCTTC. Translated: CASSFTSGGFISSYNEQFF.

This clone was seen only a few times. This sequence joins TRBV30 and TRBJ1-5, with D possibly being TRBD1 (6 bases). Germline CDR1 reads GTSNPN; CDR2 reads SVGIG (reference sequence). The germline V and J ends were trimmed by 5 bases and 5 bases, with 13 bases remaining between them. The length of the CDR3 is 13 residues. The CDR3 reads CAWETGKDQPQHF. In DNA form, the CDR3 reads TGTGCCTGGGAAACAGGGAAGGATCAGCCCCAGCATTTT.

The chain combines TRBV2 with TRBJ2-2, with 11 bases identical to TRBD2. Germline V lookup: CDR1 SNHLY, CDR2 FYNNEI. The length of the CDR3 is 14 residues. The V segment lost 11 bases and the J segment 4 bases; nucleotides outside the gene matches: 6. The CDR3 protein is CAGSGGAGTGELFF. The CDR3 DNA reads as TGTGCCGGTAGCGGGGGGGCCGGCACCGGGGAGCTGTTTTTT.

The V and J genes are TRBV4-1 and TRBJ2-5, with D maybe TRBD2 (7 bases). Between the trimmed V and J ends, which lost 0 bases and 0 bases, there was a span of 14 bases. CDR1 and CDR2 (germline): MGHRA, YSYEKL. The CDR3 totals 17 residues. CDR3 in DNA: TGCGCCAGCAGCCAAGACTCGGGGGGCCCGTACCAAGAGACCCAGTACTTC. Its translation is CASSQDSGGPYQETQYF.

This sequence joins TRBV24-1 and TRBJ2-3; possibly TRBD2 for D (6 bases). Germline-derived CDR1 and CDR2 are KGHDR and SFDVKD. V lost 4 bases and J lost 5, with 9 bases in between. This CDR3 is 13 amino acids long. CDR3 DNA sequence: TGTGCCACCAGTGACGGGGGAGAAGATACGCAGTATTTT. It yields the protein CATSDGGEDTQYF.

The chain carries TRBV2 and TRBJ2-1, with TRBD2 matching over 7 bases. The trim removed 4 bases at V and 8 bases at J, leaving 5 bases unmatched. Germline V gives CDR1 SNHLY, CDR2 FYNNEI. The CDR3 loop spans 13 amino acids. The CDR3 coding sequence is TGTGCCAGCAGTGCGGGGGGATTGGATGAGCAGTTCTTC. This sequence encodes CASSAGGLDEQFF.

The J gene is TRBJ2-7, the V gene TRBV28; maybe TRBD1 (5 bases). V gave up 6 bases and J gave up 3 bases, with 18 bases separating them. Germline loops: CDR1 MDHEN, CDR2 SYDVKM. There are 15 residues in the CDR3. The CDR3 DNA reads as TGTGCCAGCAGCCCCGGGCAGGGAAGACTCTACGAGCAGTACTTC. Amino acid sequence: CASSPGQGRLYEQYF.

The genes are TRBV6-5 and TRBJ2-5; D is possibly TRBD1 (6 bases). The germline V gene has CDR1 MNHEY and CDR2 SVGAGI. The length of the CDR3 is 14 residues. Trimming took 8 bases from V and 2 from J, leaving 15 bases between them. The CDR3 is CASRRWGQQETQYF. The CDR3 region has the DNA TGTGCCAGCCGCCGGTGGGGGCAGCAAGAGACCCAGTACTTC.

V and J are TRBV7-7 and TRBJ2-3; 10 bases align to TRBD1. This CDR3 region has 15 residues. The ends lost 1 base at V and 5 bases at J; junction bases unmatched: 3. Germline loops: CDR1 SSHAT, CDR2 FNYEAQ (reference sequence). The CDR3 loop is CASSLGGQGLDTQYF. The CDR3 DNA follows: TGTGCCAGCAGCTTAGGGGGACAGGGGTTAGATACGCAGTATTTT.

This chain uses TRBV19 with TRBJ2-3; 12 bases map to TRBD2. Germline values: CDR1 LNHDA, CDR2 SQIVND (reference sequence). J gave up 4 bases and V 5 bases, and 13 bases lay outside the gene matches. This CDR3 contains 18 residues. The CDR3 loop is CASSPHLAGGNRADTQYF. The CDR3 nucleotides read TGTGCCAGTAGTCCCCATCTAGCGGGGGGGAACCGGGCAGATACGCAGTATTTT.

The rearrangement uses TRBV5-1 and TRBJ1-2; D is ambiguous. Germline loops: CDR1 SGHRS, CDR2 YFSETQ. V gave up 0 bases and J gave up 8 bases, with 14 bases separating them. The CDR3 consists of 14 residues. CDR3 sequence: CASSLDTVLEGYTF. DNA for the CDR3: TGCGCCAGCAGCTTGGATACGGTTTTAGAGGGCTACACCTTC.

V gene TRBV30 combines with J gene TRBJ2-3; 7 nucleotides line up with TRBD2. The CDR3 is made up of 15 amino acids. CDR1 and CDR2 from the germline V gene are GTSNPN and SVGIG (reference sequence). The trim removed 2 bases at V and 2 bases at J, leaving 7 bases unmatched. The CDR3 sequence is CAWSMGGGYTDTQYF. In DNA form, the CDR3 reads TGTGCCTGGAGTATGGGCGGGGGTTACACAGATACGCAGTATTTT.

This clone has a single count. The chain uses TRBV6-5 and TRBJ2-7, with D possibly matching TRBD1 (5 bases). Germline CDR1 MNHEY, CDR2 SVGAGI. The CDR3 loop spans 15 amino acids. Trimming took 2 bases from V and 1 from J, leaving 12 bases between them. DNA for the CDR3: TGTGCCAGCAGTTACAGGGGTACTATGTCCTACGAGCAGTACTTC. Amino acids: CASSYRGTMSYEQYF.